The T cell receptor (beta chain) described here comes from a study of Graves' ophthalmopathy and Graves' hyperthyroidism. About the study: Prior to any treatment, peripheral blood was collected at the time of initial diagnosis. Study outcomes and limitations: Blood also contained most of the expanded thyroid clonotypes above 0.001 frequency. Classification of ophthalmopathy versus stable hyperthyroidism by a 13-signature model yielded 85% to 90% sensitivity and around 80% specificity.

If patients had other autoimmune diseases, uncontrolled infections, pregnancy or lactation, they were excluded. The authors amplified TCR beta CDR3 regions from RNA transcripts. First-round RT-PCR used HTBI primers; second-round multiplex PCR followed. MiXCR, applied by TCRdb to the multiplex PCR reads, yields one record per CDR3 protein. This table holds 500,000 to 700,000 distinct CDR3 sequences, about 20% found once. This clonotype was counted at least ten times. The target antigen is unknown. V lost 3 bases to trimming and J lost 1 base, with 18 bases between them. The CDR3 is made up of 16 amino acids. Germline V lookup: CDR1 GTSNPN, CDR2 SVGIG (reference sequence).

Sequenced material: peripheral blood. The source is a woman under 30 with stable Graves' hyperthyroidism. Some clones in this sample may be carry-over from other donors' samples. The rearrangement links TRBV30 to TRBJ1-1; D remains unclear. The CDR3 here is CAWSPTLQSPNTEAFF. The CDR3 nucleotides read TGTGCCTGGAGCCCCACCCTGCAGTCTCCGAACACTGAAGCTTTCTTT.